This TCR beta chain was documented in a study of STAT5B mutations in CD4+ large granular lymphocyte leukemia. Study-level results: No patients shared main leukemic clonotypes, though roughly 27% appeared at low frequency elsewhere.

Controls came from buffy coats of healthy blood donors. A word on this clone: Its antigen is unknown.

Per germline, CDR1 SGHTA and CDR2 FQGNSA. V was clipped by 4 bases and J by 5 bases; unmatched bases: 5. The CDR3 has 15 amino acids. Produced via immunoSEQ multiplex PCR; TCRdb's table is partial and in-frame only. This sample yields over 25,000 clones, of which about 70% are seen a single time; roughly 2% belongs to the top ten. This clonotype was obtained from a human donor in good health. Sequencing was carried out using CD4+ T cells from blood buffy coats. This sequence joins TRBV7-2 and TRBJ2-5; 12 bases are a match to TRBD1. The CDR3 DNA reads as TGTGCCAGCAGCTGGGGACAGGGGGCGCGGGAGACCCAGTACTTC. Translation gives CASSWGQGARETQYF.